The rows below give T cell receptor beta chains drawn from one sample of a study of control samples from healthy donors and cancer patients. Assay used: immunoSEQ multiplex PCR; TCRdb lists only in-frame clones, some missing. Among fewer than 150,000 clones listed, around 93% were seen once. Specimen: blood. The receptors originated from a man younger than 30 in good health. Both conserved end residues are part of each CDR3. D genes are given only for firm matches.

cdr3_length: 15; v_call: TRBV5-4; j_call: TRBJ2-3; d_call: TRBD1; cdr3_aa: CASSWSGQGVDTQYF; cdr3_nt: TGTGCCAGCAGCTGGAGCGGACAGGGTGTAGATACGCAGTATTTT
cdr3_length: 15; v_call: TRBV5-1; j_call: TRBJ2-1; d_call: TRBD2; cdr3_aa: CASSLVAGGRNEQFF; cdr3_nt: TGCGCCAGCAGCTTGGTAGCGGGGGGCCGAAATGAGCAGTTCTTC
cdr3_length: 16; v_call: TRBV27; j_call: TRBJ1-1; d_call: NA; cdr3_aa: CASSLVGRGWNTEAFF; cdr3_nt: TGTGCCAGCAGTTTAGTGGGCAGGGGTTGGAACACTGAAGCTTTCTTT
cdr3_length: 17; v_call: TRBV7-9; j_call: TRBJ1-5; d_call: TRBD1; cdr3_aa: CASSLGGSGGLEQPQHF; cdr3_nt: TGTGCCAGCAGCTTAGGGGGCTCAGGGGGTTTGGAACAGCCCCAGCATTTT
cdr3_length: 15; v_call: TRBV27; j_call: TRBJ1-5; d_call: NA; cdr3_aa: CASSPGAAFNRPQHF; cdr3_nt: TGTGCCAGCAGTCCCGGAGCGGCGTTTAATCGGCCCCAGCATTTT
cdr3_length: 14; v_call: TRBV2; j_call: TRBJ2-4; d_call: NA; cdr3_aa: CASKADSFKNIQYF; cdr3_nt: TGTGCCAGCAAAGCGGACAGTTTCAAAAACATTCAGTACTTC
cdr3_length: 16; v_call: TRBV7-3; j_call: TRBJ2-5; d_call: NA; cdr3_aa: CASSSLGRAVQETQYF; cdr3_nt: TGTGCCAGCAGCTCGCTGGGACGAGCGGTGCAAGAGACCCAGTACTTC
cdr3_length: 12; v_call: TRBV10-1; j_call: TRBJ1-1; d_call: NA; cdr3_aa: CASGNGGTEAFF; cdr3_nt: TGCGCCAGCGGCAACGGGGGCACTGAAGCTTTCTTT
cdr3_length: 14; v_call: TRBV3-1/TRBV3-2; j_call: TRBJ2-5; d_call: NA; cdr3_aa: CASSQDPLGETQYF; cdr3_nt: TGTGCCAGCAGCCAAGATCCCCTGGGGGAGACCCAGTACTTC
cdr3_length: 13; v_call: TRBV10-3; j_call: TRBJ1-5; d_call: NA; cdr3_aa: CAISAGGNQPQHF; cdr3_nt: TGTGCCATCAGCGCCGGGGGCAATCAGCCCCAGCATTTT
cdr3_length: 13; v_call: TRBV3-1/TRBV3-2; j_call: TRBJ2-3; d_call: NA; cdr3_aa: CASSPPGTDTQYF; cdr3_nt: TGTGCCAGCAGCCCTCCGGGCACAGATACGCAGTATTTT
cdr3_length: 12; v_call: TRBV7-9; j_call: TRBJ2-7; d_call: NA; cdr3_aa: CASSTGGYEQYF; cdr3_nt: TGTGCCAGCAGCACCGGGGGCTACGAGCAGTACTTC
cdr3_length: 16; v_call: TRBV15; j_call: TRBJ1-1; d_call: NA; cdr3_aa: CATSRDALRTNTEAFF; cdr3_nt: TGTGCCACCAGCAGAGATGCTCTTCGGACAAACACCGAAGCTTTCTTT
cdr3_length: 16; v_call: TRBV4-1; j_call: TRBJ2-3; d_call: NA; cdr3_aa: CASSQDLRGGADTQYF; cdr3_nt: TGCGCCAGCAGCCAAGATCTTCGGGGTGGTGCAGATACGCAGTATTTT
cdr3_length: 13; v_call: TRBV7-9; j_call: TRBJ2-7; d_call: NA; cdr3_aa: CATHRDGSYEQYF; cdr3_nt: TGTGCCACCCACCGGGACGGCTCCTACGAGCAGTACTTC
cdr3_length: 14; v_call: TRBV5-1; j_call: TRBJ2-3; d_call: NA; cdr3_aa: CASSLEGTGGEQYF; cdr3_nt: TGCGCCAGCAGCTTGGAAGGGACCGGAGGAGAGCAGTATTTT
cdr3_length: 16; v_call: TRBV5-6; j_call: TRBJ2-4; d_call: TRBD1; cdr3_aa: CASSLATGGFKNIQYF; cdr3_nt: TGTGCCAGCAGCTTGGCGACAGGGGGCTTCAAAAACATTCAGTACTTC
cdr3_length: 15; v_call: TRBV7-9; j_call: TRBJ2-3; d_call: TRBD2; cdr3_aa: CASSSSGGDTDTQYF; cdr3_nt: TGTGCCAGCAGCTCTAGCGGGGGTGACACAGATACGCAGTATTTT
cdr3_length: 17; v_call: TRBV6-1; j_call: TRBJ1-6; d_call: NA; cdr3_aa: CASSEVFGGQGTSPLHF; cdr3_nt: TGTGCCAGCAGTGAAGTCTTTGGGGGGCAGGGGACCTCACCCCTCCACTTT
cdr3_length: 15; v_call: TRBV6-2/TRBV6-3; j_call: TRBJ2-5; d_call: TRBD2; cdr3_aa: CASSPRTSPQETQYF; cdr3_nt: TGTGCCAGCAGTCCAAGGACTAGTCCCCAAGAGACCCAGTACTTC
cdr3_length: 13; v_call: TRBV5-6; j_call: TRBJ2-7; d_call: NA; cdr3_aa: CASSLGRDYEQYF; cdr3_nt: TGTGCCAGCAGCTTGGGTCGGGACTACGAGCAGTACTTC
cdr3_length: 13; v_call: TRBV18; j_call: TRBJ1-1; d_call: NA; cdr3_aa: CASSPLGGTEAFF; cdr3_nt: TGTGCCAGCTCACCTCTGGGGGGCACTGAAGCTTTCTTT
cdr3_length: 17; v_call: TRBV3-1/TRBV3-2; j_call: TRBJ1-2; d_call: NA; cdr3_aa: CASSQDLRDKGNYGYTF; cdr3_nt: TGTGCCAGCAGCCAAGATCTCCGGGACAAGGGAAACTATGGCTACACCTTC
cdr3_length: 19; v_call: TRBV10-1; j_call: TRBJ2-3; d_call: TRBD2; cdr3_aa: CASSEGVVAGGPGTDTQYF; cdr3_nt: TGCGCCAGCAGTGAAGGTGTGGTAGCGGGGGGGCCTGGCACAGATACGCAGTATTTT
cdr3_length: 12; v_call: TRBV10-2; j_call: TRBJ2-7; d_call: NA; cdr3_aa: CASSLDSYEQYF; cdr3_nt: TGCGCCAGCAGCCTGGACAGCTACGAGCAGTACTTC
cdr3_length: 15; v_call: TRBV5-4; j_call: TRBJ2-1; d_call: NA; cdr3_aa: CASSASLPSYNEQFF; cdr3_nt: TGTGCCAGCAGCGCCTCCTTGCCTTCCTACAATGAGCAGTTCTTC